Each of the 20 T cell receptor beta chains below was sequenced from the same sample in a study of siplizumab effects on memory and regulatory T cells. The protocol was immunoSEQ multiplex PCR, while the TCRdb copy is restricted to in-frame clones and leaves out a portion. The sample holds 12,000 or so clones, around 40% seen once. An approximately 6-day coculture at 37°C was performed with the mixed lymphocyte reaction cells. Their cognate antigens are unknown. Sequencing input: CFSE-low (dividing) CD8+ T cells sorted from an allogeneic mixed lymphocyte reaction. Receptors originate from a human donor in good health; the cells came from an allogeneic mixed lymphocyte reaction.

The rearrangement joins TRBV9 to TRBJ2-3, with 9 bases identical to TRBD2. The trim removed 0 bases at V and 2 bases at J, leaving 4 bases unmatched. The CDR3 contains 16 residues. Germline V lookup: CDR1 SGDLS, CDR2 YYNGEE. The CDR3 DNA follows: TGTGCCAGCAGCGTAGGTCTAGCGGGACTCACAGATACGCAGTATTTT. Translated: CASSVGLAGLTDTQYF. Looking up the rest from reference TRBV9 and TRBJ2-3 gives the full variable domain: DSGVTQTPKHLITATGQRVTLRCSPRSGDLSVYWYQQSLDQGLQFLIQYYNGEERAKGNILERFSAQQFPDLHSELNLSSLELGDSALYFCASSVGLAGLTDTQYFGPGTRLTVL.

The chain combines TRBV4-2 with TRBJ2-2; 10 bases are shared with TRBD2. The CDR3 is made up of 17 amino acids. Germline CDR1 and CDR2: LGHNA and YNFKEQ. The ends lost 1 base at V and 3 bases at J; junction bases unmatched: 5. Here the CDR3 DNA reads TGTGCCAGCAGCCAAGGTCTAGCGGGAGCCTACACCGGGGAGCTGTTTTTT. Its translation: CASSQGLAGAYTGELFF.

This clone was observed a handful of times. The chain is built from TRBV6-1 and TRBJ1-3; D is undetermined. The CDR3 length is 17 residues. The V gene's germline CDR1 is MNHNS and CDR2 SASEGT. The V end was cut by 1 base, the J end by 0 bases, with 13 bases between. The CDR3: CASSEEVSWGSGNTIYF. The CDR3 nucleotides read TGTGCCAGCAGTGAAGAGGTCTCATGGGGCTCTGGAAACACCATATATTTT.

This clone qualifies as medium-sized. The rearrangement joins TRBV13 to TRBJ2-7; a weak D match, TRBD1 (6 bases). Trimming removed 3 bases from V and 3 bases from J, with 15 bases in between. Germline-derived CDR1 and CDR2 are PRHDT and FYEKMQ (reference sequence). This CDR3 is built from 15 residues. CDR3 DNA sequence: TGTGCCAGCAGCTTGGAGGTTGGACAGTACTACGAGCAGTACTTC. Translating it yields CASSLEVGQYYEQYF.

The chain carries TRBV4-2 and TRBJ1-2, with D maybe TRBD1 (5 bases). Trimming stripped 7 bases from V and 6 bases from J, with 21 bases between. The CDR3 length is 15 residues. From germline, CDR1 is LGHNA and CDR2 YNFKEQ. CDR3 in amino acids: CASNPRAGATHGYTF. The CDR3 region has the DNA TGTGCCAGCAACCCCAGGGCTGGGGCGACCCATGGCTACACCTTC.

This chain joins TRBV6-1 and TRBJ1-1; D gene ambiguous. Germline lookup yields CDR1 MNHNS and CDR2 SASEGT. The CDR3 runs to 13 residues. V was cut by 5 bases and J by 0 bases, with 7 bases left in between. The CDR3 spells CASSFTVNTEAFF. Written as DNA, the CDR3 is TGTGCCAGCAGTTTCACAGTGAACACTGAAGCTTTCTTT.

This chain joins TRBV27 and TRBJ2-7, with 7 bases aligning to TRBD1. The CDR3 contains 15 residues. Germline loops: CDR1 MNHEY, CDR2 SMNVEV (reference sequence). The J segment lost 4 bases and the V segment lost 4 bases, leaving 10 bases of the junction unmatched. CDR3 sequence (DNA): TGTGCCAGCAGTTCACTGACCGGGACAGCTTACGAGCAGTACTTC. This sequence encodes CASSSLTGTAYEQYF.

V usage is TRBV10-2 and J usage is TRBJ2-3; D gene ambiguous. CDR3 length: 15 amino acids. Germline CDR1 is WSHSY and CDR2 is SAAADI. V shed 5 bases and J shed 0 bases, with 12 bases lying between them. The CDR3 coding sequence is TGCGCCAGCAGTAGGACCCTAACTAGCACAGATACGCAGTATTTT. This codes for CASSRTLTSTDTQYF.

The chain carries TRBV27 and TRBJ2-5; a weak D match, TRBD2 (6 bases). The J call may be incorrect, as the DNA end agrees better with TRBJ2-7. Germline CDR1 and CDR2: MNHEY and SMNVEV (reference sequence). The length of the CDR3 is 13 residues. This CDR3 reads CASSAGSSYEQYF. The CDR3 coding sequence is TGTGCCAGTTCAGCGGGTTCCTCCTACGAGCAGTACTTC.

This rearrangement joins TRBV4-3 to TRBJ2-7; 7 bases are a match to TRBD2. The CDR3 has 16 amino acids. The germline CDR1 and CDR2 sequences are LGHNA and YSLEER. Germline trimming cut 0 bases from V and 6 bases from J; bases unmatched to any gene: 11. The CDR3 DNA reads as TGCGCCAGCAGCCAAGATAGGGCGGGAGCGGCGGTCGAGCAGTACTTC. This codes for CASSQDRAGAAVEQYF.

The J gene is TRBJ2-3, the V gene TRBV27, with a weak D call TRBD2 (6 bases). Germline V CDR1 and CDR2: MNHEY, SMNVEV (reference sequence). V shed 1 base and J shed 2 bases, with 19 bases lying between them. The CDR3 covers 18 residues. The chain's CDR3 is CASSLLGVRGILTDTQYF. Here the CDR3 DNA reads TGTGCCAGCAGTTTATTAGGGGTTCGGGGGATACTCACAGATACGCAGTATTTT.

The chain couples TRBV4-1 to TRBJ2-3; 16 positions agree with TRBD2. The CDR3 sequence is 16 residues long. In germline, CDR1 is MGHRA, CDR2 YSYEKL. Trimming cost V 4 bases and J 10 bases; bases outside gene matches: 8. In DNA, the CDR3 is TGCGCCAGCAGCCCGTTCCTCGGGACTAGCGGGGGGGCGCAGTATTTT. Protein: CASSPFLGTSGGAQYF.

This clone was seen a handful of times. The gene calls are TRBV5-5 and TRBJ2-2, with D uncertain. CDR3 size: 13 residues. Germline values: CDR1 SGHKS, CDR2 YYEKEE (reference sequence). With 0 bases removed from V and 4 bases from J, the gap between germline ends came to 4 bases. The CDR3 DNA sequence: TGTGCCAGCAGCTTGGAGGGCACCGGGGAGCTGTTTTTT. It specifies CASSLEGTGELFF.

The chain recombines TRBV6-5 with TRBJ1-1; no clear D. The CDR3 consists of 11 residues. Germline values: CDR1 MNHEY, CDR2 SVGAGI. With 9 bases removed from V and 0 bases from J, the gap between germline ends came to 5 bases. Here the CDR3 DNA reads TGTGCCAGTCTTCTGAACACTGAAGCTTTCTTT. This codes for CASLLNTEAFF.

The sample holds a few counts of this clone. The gene calls are TRBV27 and TRBJ1-5; tentative D call: TRBD1 (5 bases). This CDR3 is 14 amino acids long. The germline V and J ends were trimmed by 3 bases and 6 bases, with 12 bases remaining between them. Looked up from germline, CDR1 is MNHEY and CDR2 is SMNVEV (reference sequence). CDR3 loop: CASSLGRAVQPQHF. Written as DNA, the CDR3 is TGTGCCAGCAGTTTGGGCAGGGCGGTTCAGCCCCAGCATTTT.

The chain links TRBV29-1 to TRBJ1-1; unclear D gene. Germline CDR1 and CDR2: SQVTM and ANQGSEA. This CDR3 region has 12 residues. Between the trimmed V and J ends, which lost 6 bases and 0 bases, there was a span of 8 bases. As DNA, the CDR3 is TGCAGCGTCGCAGAGCTGAACACTGAAGCTTTCTTT. Its translation: CSVAELNTEAFF.

In its sample, this clone was seen a few times. The chain employs TRBV4-3 and TRBJ2-7; TRBD2 is a possible D gene (6 bases). This CDR3 is 15 amino acids long. Trimming took off 5 bases at V and 4 bases at J, with 18 bases between the two ends. CDR1 and CDR2 (germline): LGHNA, YSLEER. Here the CDR3 reads CASSDPGLTPYEQYF. The DNA of the CDR3 is TGCGCCAGCAGCGACCCGGGACTGACCCCTTACGAGCAGTACTTC.

This clone was recorded at least ten times. The V gene is TRBV30, the J gene TRBJ1-1; D may be TRBD1 (6 bases). V was shortened by 5 bases and J by 5 bases, with 15 bases between the two germline ends. Germline V gene data show CDR1 as GTSNPN and CDR2 as SVGIG (reference sequence). The length of the CDR3 is 13 residues. The CDR3 sequence: CAWEGGGRTEAFF. In DNA form, the CDR3 reads TGTGCCTGGGAAGGGGGTGGAAGGACTGAAGCTTTCTTT.

V usage is TRBV6-4 and J usage is TRBJ2-3; TRBD2 aligns across 10 bases. This CDR3 is 16 amino acids long. Germline CDR1 reads MRHNA; CDR2 reads SNTAGT. After removal of 2 bases from V and 1 base from J, the junction contained 3 bases not matched to a gene. CDR3 region: CASSDRSGGGTDTQYF. CDR3 in DNA: TGTGCCAGCAGTGACAGGAGCGGGGGGGGCACAGATACGCAGTATTTT.

The rearrangement uses TRBV5-8 and TRBJ2-7, with a possible D match to TRBD1 (6 bases). Deletions cut 2 bases from V and 1 base from J, with 16 bases between. Per the germline V gene, CDR1 is SGHTS and CDR2 is YDEGEE. This CDR3 has 16 amino acids. This CDR3 reads CASSFDSKGVSYEQYF. CDR3 DNA sequence: TGTGCCAGCAGCTTTGACAGTAAGGGGGTATCCTACGAGCAGTACTTC.